Below, 17 T cell receptor beta chains from the same sample are listed, as sequenced in a study of CD8+ T cells in alopecia areata. Sequencing templates came from extracted RNA that was reverse transcribed into cDNA. Sequencing used immunoSEQ multiplex PCR; TCRdb keeps in-frame clones, though not all of them. In the table there are 120,000 or so clones, approximately 60% of which are singletons. Treatment given: oral pan-JAK inhibitor, 5-10 mg twice daily. Here the sequenced sample was CD4+ T cells sorted from blood, taken at week 4, from a patient treated with tofacitinib. Every receptor here comes from a human donor with alopecia areata.

This chain joins TRBV30 and TRBJ2-3; the D call may be TRBD1 or TRBD2 (6 bases each). V lost 1 base, J lost 4 bases, and 9 bases lay in between. Germline lookup yields CDR1 GTSNPN and CDR2 SVGIG (reference sequence). The CDR3 sequence is 13 residues long. The DNA of the CDR3 is TGTGCCTGGAGTGAGGGGGGTGCAGATACGCAGTATTTT. It yields the protein CAWSEGGADTQYF.

V usage is TRBV6-6 and J usage is TRBJ1-5; 8 bases line up with TRBD1. Looked up from germline, CDR1 is MNHNY and CDR2 is SVGAGI (reference sequence). J was trimmed by 5 bases and V by 5 bases; bases with no gene match: 5. The CDR3 runs 14 residues. DNA of the CDR3: TGTGCCAGCAGTCCTCAGGGGGCGGATCAGCCCCAGCATTTT. Translating it yields CASSPQGADQPQHF.

This CDR3 is CASSQTGEETQYF. CDR3 nucleotides: TGTGCCAGCAGCCAGACAGGCGAAGAGACCCAGTACTTC. The rearrangement links TRBV7-3 to TRBJ2-5; possible D gene TRBD1, 6 bases. V lost 5 bases and J lost 3, with 10 bases in between. This CDR3 comprises 13 residues. Germline values: CDR1 SGHTA, CDR2 FQGTGA.

The J gene is TRBJ2-3, the V gene TRBV2; D is undetermined. The V end was cut by 3 bases, the J end by 0 bases, with 7 bases between. Germline values: CDR1 SNHLY, CDR2 FYNNEI. The CDR3 contains 14 residues. CDR3 amino acids: CASSEHRSTDTQYF. CDR3 bases: TGTGCCAGCAGTGAGCACAGAAGCACAGATACGCAGTATTTT. Supplemented by reference TRBV2 and TRBJ2-3, the full variable domain reads EPEVTQTPSHQVTQMGQEVILRCVPISNHLYFYWYRQILGQKVEFLVSFYNNEISEKSEIFDDQFSVERPDGSNFTLKIRSTKLEDSAMYFCASSEHRSTDTQYFGPGTRLTVL.

This clone was found a few times. This sequence joins TRBV6-6 and TRBJ2-7; D is uncertain. Germline V gene data show CDR1 as MNHNY and CDR2 as SVGAGI (reference sequence). The CDR3 contains 13 residues. Trimming stripped 0 bases from V and 4 bases from J, with 7 bases between. The CDR3 DNA sequence: TGTGCCAGCAGTTACTCGAATGTGTACGAGCAGTACTTC. It yields the protein CASSYSNVYEQYF.

The rearrangement links TRBV4-2 to TRBJ2-6; D is ambiguous. V was cut by 3 bases and J by 0 bases, with 9 bases left in between. The CDR3 has 16 amino acids. Germline CDR1 and CDR2: LGHNA and YNFKEQ. The CDR3 loop is CASSQVISSGANVLTF. For the CDR3, the DNA is TGTGCCAGCAGCCAGGTGATAAGCTCTGGGGCCAACGTCCTGACTTTC.

This clone occurred a few times. The V gene is TRBV29-1, the J gene TRBJ2-1; no clear D gene. V was pared by 7 bases and J by 5 bases, with 9 bases between. This CDR3 has 11 residues. The germline gives CDR1 SQVTM, CDR2 ANQGSEA. The CDR3 here is CSARPNNEQFF. Written as DNA, the CDR3 is TGCAGCGCTCGGCCAAACAATGAGCAGTTCTTC.

The chain joins TRBV2 to TRBJ2-1; D tentatively reads TRBD1 or TRBD2 (7 bases each). Germline V gene sequence: CDR1 SNHLY, CDR2 FYNNEI. This CDR3 spans 13 amino acids. The V end was cut by 6 bases, the J end by 8 bases, with 14 bases between. The CDR3 reads CASRRQGGDEQFF. CDR3 DNA: TGTGCCAGCAGGAGACAGGGAGGGGATGAGCAGTTCTTC.

The genes are TRBV27 and TRBJ2-5; D uncertain. CDR1 is MNHEY and CDR2 is SMNVEV in the germline V gene (reference sequence). The CDR3 length is 13 residues. V was clipped by 3 bases and J by 1 base, with 6 bases between them. In nucleotides, the CDR3 is TGTGCCAGCAGTTTGGAGCCCCAAGAGACCCAGTACTTC. Translating it yields CASSLEPQETQYF.

In its sample, this clone was seen a few times. The V call is TRBV25-1, the J call TRBJ2-7; TRBD2 might be the D (5 bases). Germline assignment: CDR1 MGHDK and CDR2 SYGVNS. The CDR3 loop spans 14 amino acids. Trimming removed 3 bases at V and 4 bases at J, with 13 bases between. The CDR3 DNA sequence: TGTGCCAGCAGTGACTCCAAGCGGAGGTACGAGCAGTACTTC. This encodes CASSDSKRRYEQYF.

The chain is built from TRBV29-1 and TRBJ1-3, with D tentatively TRBD1 (5 bases). Trimming left V 7 bases short and J 2 bases short, with 15 bases between. The CDR3 has 14 residues. Germline CDR1 is SQVTM and CDR2 is ANQGSEA. The DNA of the CDR3 is TGCAGCGCGGGACCCGGGGACGCTGGAAACACCATATATTTT. Its translation: CSAGPGDAGNTIYF.

This CDR3 reads CASSLSRDQPQHF. The CDR3 DNA is TGTGCCAGCAGCTTGAGCAGGGATCAGCCCCAGCATTTT. The V call is TRBV5-6, the J call TRBJ1-5; tentative D call: TRBD1 (5 bases). Trimming shortened V by 1 base and J by 5 bases, and 7 bases separated the two germline ends. Germline lookup yields CDR1 SGHDT and CDR2 YYEEEE. This CDR3 contains 13 residues.

Only one count was recorded for this clone. This rearrangement joins TRBV18 to TRBJ2-5; 13 bases align to TRBD2. Germline values: CDR1 KGHSH, CDR2 LQKENI. This CDR3 is built from 18 residues. J gave up 1 base and V 3 bases, and 8 bases lay outside the gene matches. Here the CDR3 reads CASSPWTSGGSIQETQYF. DNA of the CDR3: TGTGCCAGCTCACCTTGGACTAGCGGGGGCTCGATCCAAGAGACCCAGTACTTC.

V is TRBV30 and J is TRBJ2-7; 8 bases align to TRBD2. V was clipped by 4 bases and J by 2 bases; unmatched bases: 4. CDR1 GTSNPN and CDR2 SVGIG come from the germline V gene (reference sequence). This CDR3 comprises 13 residues. CDR3 amino acids: CAWTSGHTYEQYF. The CDR3 region has the DNA TGTGCCTGGACTAGCGGGCACACCTACGAGCAGTACTTC.

The chain employs TRBV2 and TRBJ1-5; possible D gene TRBD1, 5 bases. Trimming pared 7 bases from V and 0 bases from J, leaving 10 bases between. Germline lookup yields CDR1 SNHLY and CDR2 FYNNEI. The CDR3 length is 14 residues. The CDR3 nucleotides are TGTGCCAGCACGTGGGGCTATAGCAATCAGCCCCAGCATTTT. This codes for CASTWGYSNQPQHF.

V usage is TRBV9 and J usage is TRBJ2-5, with D perhaps TRBD2 (5 bases). This CDR3 has 14 residues. V was cut by 7 bases and J by 2 bases, with 15 bases left in between. CDR1 is SGDLS and CDR2 is YYNGEE in the germline V gene. The CDR3 loop is CASSGPGGQETQYF. The CDR3 nucleotides are TGTGCCAGCTCGGGCCCTGGAGGACAAGAGACCCAGTACTTC.

The V gene is TRBV5-6, the J gene TRBJ2-3; D gene uncertain. The V gene's germline CDR1 is SGHDT and CDR2 YYEEEE. The CDR3 sequence is 12 residues long. V was shortened by 1 base and J by 2 bases, with 2 bases between the two germline ends. The CDR3, as DNA: TGTGCCAGCAGCTTGTCCACAGATACGCAGTATTTT. Protein product: CASSLSTDTQYF. Full variable domain (missing parts from reference TRBV5-6 and TRBJ2-3): DAGVTQSPTHLIKTRGQQVTLRCSPKSGHDTVSWYQQALGQGPQFIFQYYEEEERQRGNFPDRFSGHQFPNYSSELNVNALLLGDSALYLCASSLSTDTQYFGPGTRLTVL.